Presented here are 27 T cell receptor beta chains from one specimen sequenced in a study of T cells in Graves' hyperthyroidism and ophthalmopathy. Authors of the study amplified TCR beta CDR3 regions from RNA transcripts. HTBI primers were the set used in a first-round RT-PCR of the TCR CDR3. Using its own MiXCR run on the multiplex PCR reads, TCRdb lists one record per CDR3 protein. This sample has 650,000 to 800,000 distinct CDR3 sequences; about 45% occur once, and the top ten carry less than 8.5%. The sample was peripheral blood or thyroid tissue (not recorded which). These receptors were obtained from an adult man with Graves' disease, either hyperthyroidism or ophthalmopathy (not recorded which).

V is TRBV7-9 and J is TRBJ2-7; D perhaps matches TRBD1 (7 bases). Deletions cut 8 bases from V and 3 bases from J, with 17 bases between. In germline, CDR1 is SEHNR, CDR2 FQNEAQ (reference sequence). The CDR3 totals 14 residues. The CDR3 sequence is CASARVRGDYEQYF. The CDR3 DNA reads as TGTGCCAGCGCCCGGGTCAGGGGGGACTACGAGCAGTACTTC. Full variable domain (remainder filled in from reference TRBV7-9 and TRBJ2-7): DTGVSQNPRHKITKRGQNVTFRCDPISEHNRLYWYRQTLGQGPEFLTYFQNEAQLEKSRLLSDRFSAERPKGSFSTLEIQRTEQGDSAMYLCASARVRGDYEQYFGPGTRLTVT.

This clonotype was counted ten times or more. The V call is TRBV2, the J call TRBJ1-2; D remains unclear. The ends were cut back, 1 base at V and 3 bases at J, with 9 bases in the middle. The CDR3 is made up of 14 amino acids. Germline V gene data show CDR1 as SNHLY and CDR2 as FYNNEI. The CDR3 nucleotides are TGTGCCAGCAGTGAAGTGGCGGGTCACTATGGCTACACCTTC. Residues: CASSEVAGHYGYTF.

This rearrangement joins TRBV2 to TRBJ2-5; 10 positions match TRBD2. The CDR3 totals 15 residues. J lost 4 bases, V lost 7 bases, and 9 bases had no gene match. Germline V gene data show CDR1 as SNHLY and CDR2 as FYNNEI. CDR3: CASTPASGGRETQYF. The CDR3 nucleotides are TGTGCCAGCACCCCGGCTAGCGGGGGTCGAGAGACCCAGTACTTC.

There are many counts of this clonotype. V gene TRBV24-1 combines with J gene TRBJ1-5; D is unresolved. The germline gives CDR1 KGHDR, CDR2 SFDVKD. Trimming shortened V by 9 bases and J by 1 base, and 12 bases separated the two germline ends. This CDR3 spans 14 amino acids. Here the CDR3 reads CATGGNTSNQPQHF. CDR3 nucleotides: TGTGCCACCGGAGGGAATACGAGCAATCAGCCCCAGCATTTT.

Regarding this clonotype: A much larger clone sits a single nucleotide away, making a read error possible. The chain has TRBV7-2 and TRBJ1-6, with D perhaps TRBD1 (5 bases). The CDR3 covers 13 residues. CDR1 and CDR2 from the germline V gene are SGHTA and FQGNSA. The CDR3 here is CAGSFDSNSPLHF. CDR3 sequence (DNA): TGTGCCGGCAGTTTCGACAGTAATTCACCCCTCCACTTT.

The V and J genes are TRBV6-1 and TRBJ1-3; no firm D call. The CDR3 length is 14 residues. Germline V gene data show CDR1 as MNHNS and CDR2 as SASEGT. V shed 6 bases and J shed 0 bases, with 9 bases lying between them. The CDR3 sequence is CASRPLGSGNTIYF. The DNA for the CDR3 is TGTGCCAGCAGGCCCCTCGGCTCTGGAAACACCATATATTTT.

The chain is built from TRBV7-2 and TRBJ1-2; D gene ambiguous. The V end lost 5 bases, the J end lost 3 bases, and 16 bases lay between the germline ends. Germline assignment: CDR1 SGHTA and CDR2 FQGNSA. The CDR3 contains 15 residues. In nucleotides, the CDR3 is TGTGCCAGCAGCCAACCCCCAGGACGGGACTATGGCTACACCTTC. It codes for CASSQPPGRDYGYTF.

With respect to this clonotype: At one of its ends the junction is not consistent with the germline gene, which may arise from a read error. V usage is TRBV7-9 and J usage is TRBJ1-4; 12 bases are shared with TRBD1. The CDR3 length is 16 residues. CDR1 and CDR2 (germline): SEHNR, FQNEAQ (reference sequence). The CDR3 loop reads CANSQGDRGPNEKLFF. The CDR3 DNA follows: TGCGCCAACAGCCAAGGGGACAGGGGGCCTAATGAAAAACTGTTTTTT.

The chain links TRBV2 to TRBJ1-1, with D possibly being TRBD1 (6 bases). This CDR3 comprises 12 residues. The germline gives CDR1 SNHLY, CDR2 FYNNEI. Trimming took off 2 bases at V and 11 bases at J, with 12 bases between the two ends. The CDR3: CASSEWGATAFF. The CDR3 coding sequence is TGTGCCAGCAGTGAATGGGGGGCTACGGCTTTCTTT. The variable domain in full, with the rest retrieved from reference TRBV2 and TRBJ1-1, is EPEVTQTPSHQVTQMGQEVILRCVPISNHLYFYWYRQILGQKVEFLVSFYNNEISEKSEIFDDQFSVERPDGSNFTLKIRSTKLEDSAMYFCASSEWGATAFFGQGTRLTVV.

The chain links TRBV25-1 to TRBJ1-6; D is unclear. The germline gives CDR1 MGHDK, CDR2 SYGVNS. V was pared by 7 bases and J by 0 bases, with 7 bases between. This CDR3 is 14 amino acids long. CDR3 amino acids: CASIGSSYNSPLHF. The CDR3 DNA follows: TGTGCCAGCATCGGGAGCTCCTATAATTCACCCCTCCACTTT.

This clonotype was seen more than once but under ten times. The chain has TRBV11-3 and TRBJ1-1; TRBD1 matches 8 bases. V lost 1 base, J lost 1 base, and 5 bases stayed unmatched. The germline V gene encodes CDR1 SGHNT and CDR2 YENEEA. The CDR3 sequence is 16 residues long. DNA for the CDR3: TGTGCCAGCAGCTTAGGGACAGGGCGTCGGAACACTGAAGCTTTCTTT. It yields the protein CASSLGTGRRNTEAFF.

This clonotype was detected ten times or more. This chain connects TRBV24-1 to TRBJ1-5, with D hard to call. Germline CDR1 is KGHDR and CDR2 is SFDVKD. CDR3 length: 13 residues. Trimming left V 5 bases short and J 6 bases short, with 10 bases between. CDR3 bases: TGTGCCACCAGTGTGGGTAAAGGTCAGCCCCAGCATTTT. Its protein is CATSVGKGQPQHF.

The chain carries TRBV2 and TRBJ1-4, with 8 bases lining up with TRBD1. Trimming cost V 3 bases and J 0 bases; bases outside gene matches: 24. CDR1 is SNHLY, CDR2 FYNNEI, per germline. The CDR3 is made up of 23 amino acids. The chain's CDR3 is CASSDGDRTAPEFDGSTNEKLFF. The DNA for the CDR3 is TGTGCCAGCAGTGACGGGGACAGGACGGCCCCTGAATTTGATGGCTCAACTAATGAAAAACTGTTTTTT.

The gene calls are TRBV7-8 and TRBJ1-6; D is possibly TRBD1 (5 bases). The V end lost 0 bases, the J end lost 8 bases, and 17 bases lay between the germline ends. CDR3 length: 17 residues. Looked up from germline, CDR1 is SGHVS and CDR2 is FQNEAQ. The DNA for the CDR3 is TGTGCCAGCAGCTTAGCGGGGGGGGGATACCTCGATTCACCCCTCCACTTT. Its translation: CASSLAGGGYLDSPLHF.

There are many counts of this clonotype. V is TRBV7-2 and J is TRBJ1-5; D remains ambiguous. Germline values: CDR1 SGHTA, CDR2 FQGNSA. V was clipped by 5 bases and J by 2 bases, with 7 bases between them. The CDR3 totals 13 residues. In DNA, the CDR3 is TGTGCCAGCAGCCCCCAACGCAATCAGCCCCAGCATTTT. This gives the protein CASSPQRNQPQHF.

This clonotype was found many times. The gene calls are TRBV12-3 or TRBV12-4 and TRBJ2-7; the D is unclear. This CDR3 region has 11 residues. V gave up 4 bases and J gave up 6 bases, with 7 bases separating them. Written as DNA, the CDR3 is TGTGCCAGCAGTTACTCTCGCGAGCAGTACTTC. This encodes CASSYSREQYF.

This clonotype came up many times. The chain has TRBV7-3 and TRBJ1-2, with D maybe TRBD1 (6 bases). V lost 0 bases to trimming and J lost 6 bases, with 14 bases between them. Germline-derived CDR1 and CDR2 are SGHTA and FQGTGA. The CDR3 covers 15 residues. CDR3 sequence reads: CASSLTSGTSNGYTF. As DNA, the CDR3 is TGTGCCAGCAGCTTAACCTCCGGGACATCGAATGGCTACACCTTC.

This clonotype was observed at least ten times. This rearrangement joins TRBV7-6 to TRBJ1-1, with D unclear. This CDR3 comprises 12 residues. V shed 7 bases and J shed 2 bases, with 8 bases lying between them. Per germline, CDR1 SGHVS and CDR2 FNYEAQ. The CDR3 nucleotides read TGTGCCAGCAAAAATCATAACACTGAAGCTTTCTTT. This gives the protein CASKNHNTEAFF.

The chain recombines TRBV2 with TRBJ1-6, with 9 bases matching TRBD1. Trimming removed 8 bases from V and 9 bases from J; junction bases left unmatched: 11. The CDR3 length is 15 residues. Looked up from germline, CDR1 is SNHLY and CDR2 is FYNNEI. CDR3: CASSEGTGTGSPLHF. Written as DNA, the CDR3 is TGTGCCAGCTCAGAGGGGACAGGGACAGGTTCACCCCTCCACTTT.

This clonotype was seen a handful of times. The gene calls are TRBV10-3 and TRBJ2-7, with 7 nucleotides matching TRBD1. Unmatched junction bases numbered 9, after V lost 10 bases and J lost 6 bases. The CDR3 runs to 12 residues. Germline lookup yields CDR1 ENHRY and CDR2 SYGVKD. The CDR3 nucleotides read TGTGCCAGCAGACAGGGACAGTCCGAGCAGTACTTC. The encoded protein is CASRQGQSEQYF.

In its sample, this clonotype was seen a few times. V and J are TRBV30 and TRBJ2-5; D unclear. CDR3 size: 13 residues. Trimming shortened V by 0 bases and J by 4 bases, and 9 bases separated the two germline ends. Germline V gene data show CDR1 as GTSNPN and CDR2 as SVGIG (reference sequence). This CDR3 is CAWSVMGSETQYF. The CDR3 bases are TGTGCCTGGAGTGTAATGGGGTCAGAGACCCAGTACTTC.

In its sample, this clonotype was seen many times. CDR3 sequence (DNA): TGTGCCAGCAGCTTAGGCCAGGGGGCAGAGACCCAGTACTTC. It yields the protein CASSLGQGAETQYF. The V and J genes are TRBV7-9 and TRBJ2-5; TRBD1 agrees at 8 bases. V was clipped by 1 base and J by 4 bases; unmatched bases: 2. CDR3 length: 14 amino acids. CDR1 SEHNR and CDR2 FQNEAQ come from the germline V gene (reference sequence).

This clonotype was picked up a small number of times. Written as DNA, the CDR3 is TGTGCCAGCAGTTACTCTGGGAGTTGGGATAATTCACCCCTCCACTTT. As protein: CASSYSGSWDNSPLHF. This chain connects TRBV7-6 to TRBJ1-6, with D unresolved. The CDR3 runs 16 residues. Trimming took off 6 bases at V and 5 bases at J, with 17 bases between the two ends. In germline, CDR1 is SGHVS, CDR2 FNYEAQ.

This clonotype was detected ten times or more. The rearrangement joins TRBV24-1 to TRBJ1-1; D unclear. The ends were cut back, 0 bases at V and 5 bases at J, with 9 bases in the middle. The CDR3 covers 14 residues. The V gene's germline CDR1 is KGHDR and CDR2 SFDVKD. The DNA of the CDR3 is TGTGCCACCAGTGATTTGTCCCAGTTGACTGAAGCTTTCTTT. It is translated as CATSDLSQLTEAFF.

For this clonotype: Being one base from a much bigger clone, this may be a read error. V and J are TRBV2 and TRBJ2-5, with D possibly being TRBD2 (6 bases). Trimming took 4 bases from V and 1 from J, leaving 10 bases between them. This CDR3 has 14 residues. The germline V gene has CDR1 SNHLY and CDR2 FYNNEI. The CDR3 here is CASSAEGLQETQYF. The CDR3 nucleotides read TGTGCCAGCAGTGCAGAGGGACTCCAAGAGACCCAGTACTTC.

The rearrangement uses TRBV7-2 and TRBJ1-2; no clear D gene. Germline loops: CDR1 SGHTA, CDR2 FQGNSA. The CDR3 spans 14 residues. Trimming removed 0 bases from V and 4 bases from J, with 9 bases in between. The CDR3 protein is CTSSLAGSGYGYTF. Written as DNA, the CDR3 is TGTACCAGCAGCTTAGCAGGGAGCGGCTATGGCTACACCTTC.

V is TRBV11-1 and J is TRBJ2-5; 15 nucleotides line up with TRBD2. The germline gives CDR1 SGHAT, CDR2 FQDESV (reference sequence). The V segment lost 5 bases and the J segment 5 bases; nucleotides outside the gene matches: 12. This CDR3 has 18 amino acids. The CDR3 DNA sequence: TGTGCCAGCAGCACTATACGCGGACTAGCGGGAGGGCATGAGACCCAGTACTTC. This gives the protein CASSTIRGLAGGHETQYF.